This T cell receptor beta chain originates from a study of CD8 T cells in ankylosing spondylitis. As for this clonotype: Its matching antigen is unknown.

TCRdb passed the 5' RACE reads through MiXCR, listing each CDR3 protein once. The sample includes about 500,000 distinct CDR3 sequences, 10% to 15% of them seen just once. Losses at the gene ends were 5 bases for V and 4 bases for J; bases not matched to a gene: 3. The CDR3 covers 13 residues. CDR1 DFQATT and CDR2 SNEGSKA come from the germline V gene (reference sequence). The study, taken as a whole, reports: A motif in TCR beta, a set of 8 or 9 highly homologous variants, appeared characteristic of ankylosing spondylitis blood. Disease-associated clones were reportedly significantly overrepresented in matched ankylosing spondylitis synovial fluid.

The sample comprised blood, either unsorted or a sorted T cell fraction (not recorded which). The V and J genes are TRBV20-1 and TRBJ2-1, with 9 bases matching TRBD2. The origin of this receptor is a male donor with ankylosing spondylitis. The chain's CDR3 is CSARSGRYNEQFF. The CDR3 DNA reads TGCAGTGCTCGTAGCGGGAGATACAATGAGCAGTTCTTC.